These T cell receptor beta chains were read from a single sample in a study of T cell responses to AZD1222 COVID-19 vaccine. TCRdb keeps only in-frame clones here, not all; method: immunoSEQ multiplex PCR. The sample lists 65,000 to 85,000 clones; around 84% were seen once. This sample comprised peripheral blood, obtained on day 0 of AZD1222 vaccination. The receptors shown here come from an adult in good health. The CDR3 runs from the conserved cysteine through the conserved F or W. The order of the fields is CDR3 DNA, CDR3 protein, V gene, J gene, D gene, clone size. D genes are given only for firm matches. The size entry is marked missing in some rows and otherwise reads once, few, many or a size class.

TGTGCCAGCAGTGAGTCCAGGACAGGGCTTGGAAACACCATATATTTT,CASSESRTGLGNTIYF,TRBV2,TRBJ1-3,TRBD1,-
TGTGCCAGCAGCTTAATGACTCAGGACTATTACAATGAGCAGTTCTTC,CASSLMTQDYYNEQFF,TRBV7-9,TRBJ2-1,-,medium-sized
TGTGCCAGCAGCCCCGGGACGCCAGAATGGAGCACAGATACGCAGTATTTT,CASSPGTPEWSTDTQYF,TRBV4-2,TRBJ2-3,-,-
TGTGCCAGCAGTTTATCTGGGACAGACGCTAACTATGGCTACACCTTC,CASSLSGTDANYGYTF,TRBV27,TRBJ1-2,TRBD1,-
TGTGCCAGCAGACCGGGACTGGAACAAGAGACCCAGTACTTC,CASRPGLEQETQYF,TRBV28,TRBJ2-5,-,-
TGTGCCAGCAGCCGGGACACGGGAAAAGAGACCCAGTACTTC,CASSRDTGKETQYF,TRBV11-2,TRBJ2-5,-,-
TGTGCCATCCCCGGGGGAAGCACAGATACGCAGTATTTT,CAIPGGSTDTQYF,TRBV28,TRBJ2-3,-,-
TGTGCCAGCAGCCAATCTGTGGATACGCAGTATTTT,CASSQSVDTQYF,TRBV11-3,TRBJ2-3,-,-
TGTGCCAGCAGTCTTTTTAGCAATCAGCCCCAGCATTTT,CASSLFSNQPQHF,TRBV28,TRBJ1-5,-,few
TGTGCCAGTACGCCCGGGCCACGGGACTCCTCTGGGGCCAACGTCCTGACTTTC,CASTPGPRDSSGANVLTF,TRBV19,TRBJ2-6,-,few
TGTGCTAGCAGCTTAGATGCAGGGGAAAATGAGCAGTTCTTC,CASSLDAGENEQFF,TRBV7-7,TRBJ2-1,-,once
TGTGCCAGCTCCCCCGCACCTATAGTGGCGAGACAGGGTGCCTACGAGCAGTACTTC,CASSPAPIVARQGAYEQYF,TRBV18,TRBJ2-7,TRBD1,-
TGTGCCAGCTCACCAGTTGGCTCTGGAAACACCATATATTTT,CASSPVGSGNTIYF,TRBV18,TRBJ1-3,-,-
TGTGCCAGCAGCCAAGGTCAGGGAAGGGAAGAGACCCAGTACTTC,CASSQGQGREETQYF,TRBV4-2,TRBJ2-5,-,-
TGTGCCACCAGCAGAGATCCGGGTATCGGTCAGCCCCAGCATTTT,CATSRDPGIGQPQHF,TRBV15,TRBJ1-5,-,-
TGCACGGAGGGGGTTGGCTACACCTTC,CTEGVGYTF,TRBV20-1,TRBJ1-2,-,-
TGTGCCAGCAGCTTGGTAGGACGGTCCTCTGGAAACACCATATATTTT,CASSLVGRSSGNTIYF,TRBV5-4,TRBJ1-3,-,-
TGTGCCAGCTCCCCCCTGGACACTAACTATGGCTACACCTTC,CASSPLDTNYGYTF,TRBV6-5,TRBJ1-2,-,-
TGTGCCAGCAGGAAAAATTCACCCCTCCACTTT,CASRKNSPLHF,TRBV28,TRBJ1-6,-,-
TGTGCCAGCAGGGTATTAGCGGGTGCCTCCTACAATGAGCAGTTCTTC,CASRVLAGASYNEQFF,TRBV27,TRBJ2-1,TRBD2,once
TGCGCCAGCAGTTACGGGGGGACAGGGGGCGAGACCCAGTACTTC,CASSYGGTGGETQYF,TRBV5-1,TRBJ2-5,TRBD1,-
TGTGCCAGCAGCGGTACAGGTCCCGGGCCCCTCCACTTT,CASSGTGPGPLHF,TRBV5-6,TRBJ1-6,-,-
TGTGCCAGCAGAGGATCAGCAGGGGGCATAAATTCACCCCTCCACTTT,CASRGSAGGINSPLHF,TRBV28,TRBJ1-6,TRBD1,-
TGTGCCAGCAGCTCCCGGGCCTATGGCTACACCTTC,CASSSRAYGYTF,TRBV11-2,TRBJ1-2,-,-
TGTGCCAGCTCACCTGAGAGGAACACTGAAGCTTTCTTT,CASSPERNTEAFF,TRBV18,TRBJ1-1,-,-
TGTGCCAGCAGCCTCGTGAAATCCGGGGAGCTGTTTTTT,CASSLVKSGELFF,TRBV7-2,TRBJ2-2,-,-
TGTGCCAGCAGACCCAGCGGGGGGGCGAGTGAGCAGTTCTTC,CASRPSGGASEQFF,TRBV6-6,TRBJ2-1,TRBD2,-
TGTGCCAGCTCACCAGGGAGCGATTCCTACAATGAGCAGTTCTTC,CASSPGSDSYNEQFF,TRBV18,TRBJ2-1,-,once
TGTGCCAGCAGCTTAGAGTTAGCGGGCGGGTACGAGCAGTACTTC,CASSLELAGGYEQYF,TRBV7-8,TRBJ2-7,TRBD2,-
TGTGCCAGCAGTGAATCATCCATTCTCAATCAGCCCCAGCATTTT,CASSESSILNQPQHF,TRBV25-1,TRBJ1-5,-,-
TGTGCCAGCAGCCAAGACTACAGGAATCAGCCCCAGCATTTT,CASSQDYRNQPQHF,TRBV4-2,TRBJ1-5,-,-
TGTGCCAGCAGTCGTGAGCCCACAGATACGCAGTATTTT,CASSREPTDTQYF,TRBV12-3/TRBV12-4,TRBJ2-3,-,-
TGTGCCAGCAGCTTAGTACTGTGGACTAGCGGTTTTATGGAGCAGTTCTTC,CASSLVLWTSGFMEQFF,TRBV11-2,TRBJ2-1,TRBD2,-
TGTGCCAGCAGTCTCGGACTGGAGAACACTGAAGCTTTCTTT,CASSLGLENTEAFF,TRBV28,TRBJ1-1,-,-
TGTGCCAGCTCACCCGACAGACGGGAAGCCAAAAACATTCAGTACTTC,CASSPDRREAKNIQYF,TRBV18,TRBJ2-4,-,-
TGTGCCAGCAGCCCTGATCAAGTCTCTGGAAACACCATATATTTT,CASSPDQVSGNTIYF,TRBV28,TRBJ1-3,-,-
TGTGCCAGCAGTGAAGCCGGACTAGCGGGAGCCGATGGGTCCTACGAGCAGTACTTC,CASSEAGLAGADGSYEQYF,TRBV2,TRBJ2-7,TRBD2,-